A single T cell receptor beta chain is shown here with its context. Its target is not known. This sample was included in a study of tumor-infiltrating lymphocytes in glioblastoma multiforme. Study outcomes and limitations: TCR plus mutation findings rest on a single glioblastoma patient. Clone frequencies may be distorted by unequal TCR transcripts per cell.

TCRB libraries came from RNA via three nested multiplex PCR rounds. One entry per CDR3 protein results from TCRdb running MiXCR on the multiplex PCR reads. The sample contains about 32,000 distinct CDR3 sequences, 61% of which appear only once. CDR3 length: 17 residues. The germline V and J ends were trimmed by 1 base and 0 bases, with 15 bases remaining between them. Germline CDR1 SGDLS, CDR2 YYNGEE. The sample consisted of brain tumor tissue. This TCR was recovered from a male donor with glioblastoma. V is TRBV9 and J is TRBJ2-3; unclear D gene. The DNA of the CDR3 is TGTGCCAGCAGCGTAACCCAACTTGGACCTAGCACAGATACGCAGTATTTT. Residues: CASSVTQLGPSTDTQYF.